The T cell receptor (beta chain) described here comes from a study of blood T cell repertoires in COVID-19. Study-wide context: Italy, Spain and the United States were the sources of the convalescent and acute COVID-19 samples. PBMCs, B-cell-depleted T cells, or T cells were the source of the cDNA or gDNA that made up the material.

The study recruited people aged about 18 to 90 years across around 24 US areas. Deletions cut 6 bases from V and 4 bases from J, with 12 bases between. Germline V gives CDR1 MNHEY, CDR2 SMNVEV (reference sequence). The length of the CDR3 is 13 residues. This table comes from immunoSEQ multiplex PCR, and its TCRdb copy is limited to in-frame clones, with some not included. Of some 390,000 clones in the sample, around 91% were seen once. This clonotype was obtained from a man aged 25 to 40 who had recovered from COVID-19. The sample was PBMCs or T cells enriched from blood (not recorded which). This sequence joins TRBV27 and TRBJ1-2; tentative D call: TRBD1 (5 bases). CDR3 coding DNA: TGTGCCAGCAGCCGGGCAGGGCGCTATGGCTACACCTTC. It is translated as CASSRAGRYGYTF.